This is a list of T cell receptor beta chains from one sample in a study of T-cell memory formation after mild COVID-19. MiXCR, run by TCRdb on the 5' RACE reads, gives a single entry per CDR3 protein. Among around 120,000 distinct CDR3 sequences listed, 15% to 20% were seen once. Sequencing was done on a sample of PBMCs or a T cell subset sorted from them (not recorded which). Receptors were obtained from an adult woman who had mild COVID-19 (a few samples of this study predate the infection). Cell type and time point are not known. The CDR3 runs from the conserved cysteine through the conserved F or W. A D gene is named only where the DNA matches it firmly. Size is omitted from some rows. Given values are once, few, many or a class for expanded clones.

>TRBV20-1|TRBD1|TRBJ1-5|NA
TGCAGTGCTAGAGGGGACAGGGACAATCAGCCCCAGCATTTT
CSARGDRDNQPQHF
>TRBV10-3|NA|TRBJ2-7|NA
TGTGCCATCAGTGAGTCGGTTCGGGAGCAGTACTTC
CAISESVREQYF
>TRBV6-2/TRBV6-3|NA|TRBJ2-7|few
TGTGCCAGCGCCATGGACATATACTACGAGCAGTACTTC
CASAMDIYYEQYF
>TRBV9|TRBD2|TRBJ2-3|few
TGTGCCAGCAGCGTAGGGACTAGCGGGGGGGTGGCGACAGATACGCAGTATTTT
CASSVGTSGGVATDTQYF
>TRBV3-1|TRBD1|TRBJ1-2|NA
TGTGCCAGCAGCCTTCGGACAGGGGATGGAGGAGGCTACACCTTC
CASSLRTGDGGGYTF
>TRBV30|NA|TRBJ2-3|NA
TGTGCCTGGGGGATACAGCGATACACAGATACGCAGTATTTT
CAWGIQRYTDTQYF
>TRBV29-1|NA|TRBJ2-5|few
TGCAGCGTTGAAAGGGTGTACCAAGAGACCCAGTACTTC
CSVERVYQETQYF
>TRBV7-6|NA|TRBJ1-2|few
TGTGCCAGCAGCCCGACCAGTTCTAACTATGGCTACACCTTC
CASSPTSSNYGYTF
>TRBV6-5|NA|TRBJ1-5|NA
TGTGCCAGCAGTGGGGGCACCAATCAGCCCCAGCATTTT
CASSGGTNQPQHF
>TRBV5-1|NA|TRBJ2-1|NA
TGCGCCAGCAGCTTGGGGCCCGTCCTCTACAATGAGCAGTTCTTC
CASSLGPVLYNEQFF
>TRBV9|NA|TRBJ2-3|NA
TGTGCCAGCGACGCGGGGGCTGGGTTGGATACGCAGTATTTT
CASDAGAGLDTQYF
>TRBV12-3/TRBV12-4|NA|TRBJ2-7|NA
TGTGCCAGCATGTCACGGGGAGTCTACGAGCAGTACTTC
CASMSRGVYEQYF
>TRBV18|TRBD2|TRBJ2-1|few
TGTGCCAGCTCACCTACGTTAGCGGGGCCTCAGGGGGAGCAGTTCTTC
CASSPTLAGPQGEQFF
>TRBV12-3/TRBV12-4|NA|TRBJ2-7|many
TGTGCCAGCAGTTGGGGCGTGACCTACGAGCAGTACTTC
CASSWGVTYEQYF
>TRBV4-1|NA|TRBJ1-3|NA
TGCGCCAGCAGCCAAGTACCGGGGGCACCCTCTGGAAACACCATATATTTT
CASSQVPGAPSGNTIYF
>TRBV5-1|NA|TRBJ2-7|few
TGCGCCAGCAGCTCCGGGGGAGGTTCCTACGAGCAGTACTTC
CASSSGGGSYEQYF
>TRBV10-3|NA|TRBJ1-1|few
TGTGCCATCGGGGGGACCATGAACACTGAAGCTTTCTTT
CAIGGTMNTEAFF
>TRBV19|TRBD1|TRBJ1-1|NA
TGTGCCAGTAGACCTCCGGGACAGGTGGAGAACACTGAAGCTTTCTTT
CASRPPGQVENTEAFF
>TRBV6-5|NA|TRBJ1-6|NA
TGTGCCAGCAGTCCAACAGGTTTTTCACCCCTCCACTTT
CASSPTGFSPLHF
>TRBV7-3|TRBD2|TRBJ2-7|NA
TGTGCCAGCATCCCCCCCCGGCGGATAGCGGGAGGTACCTACGAGCAGTACTTC
CASIPPRRIAGGTYEQYF
>TRBV29-1|NA|TRBJ2-4|few
TGCAGCGTTGTGGGTGGGCTAGCCAAAAACATTCAGTACTTC
CSVVGGLAKNIQYF
>TRBV5-1|NA|TRBJ2-3|NA
TGCGCCAGCAGCTTGGGGACGGACTACACAGATACGCAGTATTTT
CASSLGTDYTDTQYF
>TRBV30|NA|TRBJ1-1|NA
TGTGCCTGGAGTTGGGGAGGTTCGGGCACTGAAGCTTTCTTT
CAWSWGGSGTEAFF
>TRBV5-5|NA|TRBJ2-3|many
TGTGCCAGCAGCTTGGCGGGCGAGGATACGCAGTATTTT
CASSLAGEDTQYF
>TRBV29-1|TRBD1|TRBJ1-4|few
TGCAGCGTCAAGGACAGGGGGCGGTTTGAAAAACTGTTTTTT
CSVKDRGRFEKLFF
>TRBV2|NA|TRBJ1-5|NA
TGTGCCAGCAGCCAAGAGATAAGGAATCAGCCCCAGCATTTT
CASSQEIRNQPQHF
>TRBV12-3/TRBV12-4|NA|TRBJ1-2|NA
TGTGCCAGCAGTTTAACCCGGACGGACAGCTATGGCTACACCTTC
CASSLTRTDSYGYTF
>TRBV19|NA|TRBJ1-1|NA
TGTGCCAGTGTCGATCCAGGGTGGGACACTGAAGCTTTCTTT
CASVDPGWDTEAFF
>TRBV7-2|NA|TRBJ2-5|many
TGTGCCAGCAGCCCCGGCTTCAAGCCAGAGACCCAGTACTTC
CASSPGFKPETQYF
>TRBV5-5|TRBD1|TRBJ1-1|few
TGTGCCAGCAGAAGACAGGGTATTGTAGGCGAAGCTTTCTTT
CASRRQGIVGEAFF
>TRBV30|NA|TRBJ2-5|NA
TGTGCCTGGGGGATCCTACAGACCCAGTACTTC
CAWGILQTQYF
>TRBV27|NA|TRBJ1-5|NA
TGTGCCAGCAGTTTTGAGGGTGAGGGTCAGCCCCAGCATTTT
CASSFEGEGQPQHF
>TRBV25-1|TRBD1|TRBJ1-5|NA
TGTGCCAGCAGTGAGAGACAGGGAAGTCAGCCCCAGCATTTT
CASSERQGSQPQHF
>TRBV5-1|NA|TRBJ2-2|NA
TGCGCCAGCAGTCACGGGGACACCGGGGAGCTGTTTTTT
CASSHGDTGELFF
>TRBV24-1|NA|TRBJ2-1|NA
TGTGCCACCAGTGATAGTCCCAATGAGCAGTTCTTC
CATSDSPNEQFF
>TRBV7-2|TRBD2|TRBJ2-1|NA
TGTGCCAGCAGCTTCGCTAGCGGGGGCTCCTACAATGAGCAGTTCTTC
CASSFASGGSYNEQFF
>TRBV2|TRBD2|TRBJ2-7|few
TGTGCCAGCAGCGAAGGGCCCGGACTAGCGGGAGCTCGCGAGCAGTACTTC
CASSEGPGLAGAREQYF
>TRBV29-1|NA|TRBJ2-7|NA
TGCAGCGTCCGAGACGGCTACAGCCAGGAGCAGTACTTC
CSVRDGYSQEQYF
>TRBV12-3/TRBV12-4|TRBD2|TRBJ2-1|NA
TGTGCCAGCACTCCTAGCGGGAGGGCTATAGGCACTTTTATTGAGCAGTTCTTC
CASTPSGRAIGTFIEQFF
>TRBV3-1|TRBD1|TRBJ2-5|few
TGTGCCAGCAGCCAGCCAGGGGGCGTACTCCGAGCCGTCGGGGAGACCCAGTACTTC
CASSQPGGVLRAVGETQYF
>TRBV5-1|TRBD2|TRBJ2-1|few
TGCGCCAGCAACAGCGGGGGCCTCTACAATGAGCAGTTCTTC
CASNSGGLYNEQFF
>TRBV18|TRBD2|TRBJ2-7|few
TGTGCCAGCTCTCCGGGAGGGGCGAGCTCCTACGAGCAGTACTTC
CASSPGGASSYEQYF
>TRBV9|TRBD2|TRBJ2-3|few
TGTGCCAGCAGCGTAGAGGGGACTAGCTCCACAGATACGCAGTATTTT
CASSVEGTSSTDTQYF
>TRBV29-1|NA|TRBJ2-5|many
TGCAGCGTTTCCCCTACCCAAGAGACCCAGTACTTC
CSVSPTQETQYF
>TRBV7-2|TRBD1|TRBJ2-1|few
TGTGCCAGCAGCTCCCAGGTGGGACAGGATAAAATTGGGTTCTTC
CASSSQVGQDKIGFF
>TRBV7-8|NA|TRBJ2-3|NA
TGTGCCAGCAGCTTAAAACCGAGACTCACAGATACGCAGTATTTT
CASSLKPRLTDTQYF
>TRBV18|TRBD2|TRBJ2-1|NA
TGTGCCAGCTCATCCGGGACTAGCGGAGGGATTAATGAGCAGTTCTTC
CASSSGTSGGINEQFF
>TRBV6-2/TRBV6-3|TRBD2|TRBJ2-3|few
TGTGCCAGCAGTTACCCTTTCGGGGCGGGAGAAGATACGCAGTATTTT
CASSYPFGAGEDTQYF
>TRBV3-1|TRBD2|TRBJ2-3|NA
TGTGCCAGCAGCGTACTAGCGGGAGCCACAGATACGCAGTATTTT
CASSVLAGATDTQYF
>TRBV4-1|NA|TRBJ2-3|many
TGCGCCAGCAGCCATGGATCTGATACGCAGTATTTT
CASSHGSDTQYF
>TRBV6-6|NA|TRBJ2-7|NA
TGTGCCAGCAGTGGGGGCGAGCAGTACTTC
CASSGGEQYF
>TRBV27|NA|TRBJ2-7|NA
TGTGCCAGCAGTTTATCCAGCGGAACCTACGAGCAGTACTTC
CASSLSSGTYEQYF
>TRBV12-3/TRBV12-4|NA|TRBJ1-1|many
TGTGCCAGCAGTTTCCGCAGGGGTAAGAGCACTGAAGCTTTCTTT
CASSFRRGKSTEAFF
>TRBV12-3/TRBV12-4|TRBD1|TRBJ2-7|NA
TGTGCCAGCCGACCGGACAGGGACTCCTACGAGCAGTACTTC
CASRPDRDSYEQYF